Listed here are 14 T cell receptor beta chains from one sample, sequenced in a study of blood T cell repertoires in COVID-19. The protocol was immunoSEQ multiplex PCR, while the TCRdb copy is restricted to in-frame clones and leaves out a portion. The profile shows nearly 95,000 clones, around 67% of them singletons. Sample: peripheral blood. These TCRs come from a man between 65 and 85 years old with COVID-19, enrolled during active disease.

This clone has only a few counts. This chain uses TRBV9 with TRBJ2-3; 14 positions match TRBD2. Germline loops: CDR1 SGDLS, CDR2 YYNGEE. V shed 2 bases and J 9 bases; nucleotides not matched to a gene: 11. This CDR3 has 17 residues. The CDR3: CASSVSGTSGRGHTQYF. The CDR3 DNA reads TGTGCCAGCAGCGTCTCCGGGACTAGCGGGAGAGGGCACACGCAGTATTTT.

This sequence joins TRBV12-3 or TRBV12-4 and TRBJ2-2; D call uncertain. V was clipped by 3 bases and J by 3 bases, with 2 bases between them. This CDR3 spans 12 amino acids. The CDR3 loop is CASSFDTGELFF. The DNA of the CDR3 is TGTGCCAGCAGTTTCGACACCGGGGAGCTGTTTTTT.

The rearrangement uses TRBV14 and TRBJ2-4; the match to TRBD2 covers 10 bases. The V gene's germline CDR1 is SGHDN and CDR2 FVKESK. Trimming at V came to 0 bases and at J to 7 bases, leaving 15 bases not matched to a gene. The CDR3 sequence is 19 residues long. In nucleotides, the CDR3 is TGTGCCAGCAGCCAAGAGACCCGCGAAATCAGCGGGAGGGGCAACATTCAGTACTTC. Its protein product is CASSQETREISGRGNIQYF.

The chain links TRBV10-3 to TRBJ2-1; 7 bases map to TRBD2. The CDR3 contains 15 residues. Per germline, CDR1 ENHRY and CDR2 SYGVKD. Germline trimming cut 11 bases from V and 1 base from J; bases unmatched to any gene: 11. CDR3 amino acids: CAAGGGSGSYNEQFF. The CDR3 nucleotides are TGTGCCGCCGGTGGCGGGAGCGGGTCCTACAATGAGCAGTTCTTC.

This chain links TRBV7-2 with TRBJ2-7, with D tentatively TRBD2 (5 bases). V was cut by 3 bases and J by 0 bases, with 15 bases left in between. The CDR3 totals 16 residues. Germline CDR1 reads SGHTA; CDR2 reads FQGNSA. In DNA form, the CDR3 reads TGTGCCAGCAGCTTTCAGCCGACCGGGGTCTCCTACGAGCAGTACTTC. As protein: CASSFQPTGVSYEQYF.

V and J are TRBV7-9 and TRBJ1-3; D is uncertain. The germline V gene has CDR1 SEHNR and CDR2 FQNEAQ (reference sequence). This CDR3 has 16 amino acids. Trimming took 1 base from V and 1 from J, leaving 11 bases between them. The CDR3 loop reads CASSLDARSSGNTIYF. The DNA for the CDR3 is TGTGCCAGCAGCTTAGATGCTCGGAGTTCTGGAAACACCATATATTTT.

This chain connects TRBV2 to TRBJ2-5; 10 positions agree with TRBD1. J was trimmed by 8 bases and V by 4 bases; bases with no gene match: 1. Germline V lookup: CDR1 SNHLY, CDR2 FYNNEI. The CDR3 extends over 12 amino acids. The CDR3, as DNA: TGTGCCAGCAGTGGGGACAGGGGCACCCAGTACTTC. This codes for CASSGDRGTQYF.

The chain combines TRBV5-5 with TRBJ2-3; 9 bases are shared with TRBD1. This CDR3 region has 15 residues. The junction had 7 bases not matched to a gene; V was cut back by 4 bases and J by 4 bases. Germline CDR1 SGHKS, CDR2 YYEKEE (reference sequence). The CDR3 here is CASSPGQGWADTQYF. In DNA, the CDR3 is TGTGCCAGCAGCCCTGGACAGGGGTGGGCAGATACGCAGTATTTT.

CDR3 residues: CASSALQGADEQFF. The CDR3 DNA reads as TGTGCCAGCAGTGCTCTCCAGGGGGCGGATGAGCAGTTCTTC. V usage is TRBV2 and J usage is TRBJ2-1; 8 nucleotides match TRBD1. The CDR3 contains 14 residues. Germline values: CDR1 SNHLY, CDR2 FYNNEI. After removal of 4 bases from V and 8 bases from J, the junction contained 7 bases not matched to a gene.

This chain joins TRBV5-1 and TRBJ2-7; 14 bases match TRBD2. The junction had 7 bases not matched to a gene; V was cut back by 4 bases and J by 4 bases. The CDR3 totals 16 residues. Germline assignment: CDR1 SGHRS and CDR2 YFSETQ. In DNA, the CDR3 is TGCGCCAGCAGCGGCGGGACTAGCGGGAGACTGTACGAGCAGTACTTC. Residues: CASSGGTSGRLYEQYF.

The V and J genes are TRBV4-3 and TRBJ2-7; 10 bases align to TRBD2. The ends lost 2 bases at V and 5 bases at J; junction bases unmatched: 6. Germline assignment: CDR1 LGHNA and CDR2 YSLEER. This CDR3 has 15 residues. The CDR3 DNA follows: TGCGCCAGCAGCCAAATACTAGCGGGATTCAACGAGCAGTACTTC. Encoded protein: CASSQILAGFNEQYF.

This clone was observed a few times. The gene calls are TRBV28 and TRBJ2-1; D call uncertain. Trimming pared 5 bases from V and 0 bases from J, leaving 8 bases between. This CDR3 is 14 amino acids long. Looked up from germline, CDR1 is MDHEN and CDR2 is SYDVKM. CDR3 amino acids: CASSPLSSYNEQFF. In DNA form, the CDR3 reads TGTGCCAGCAGTCCCCTCAGCTCCTACAATGAGCAGTTCTTC.

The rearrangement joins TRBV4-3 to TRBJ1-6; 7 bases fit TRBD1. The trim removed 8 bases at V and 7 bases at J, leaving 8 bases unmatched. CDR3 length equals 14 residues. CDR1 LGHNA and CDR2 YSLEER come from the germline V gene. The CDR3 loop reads CASRLAGGNSPLHF. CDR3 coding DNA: TGCGCCAGCCGACTGGCAGGGGGGAATTCACCCCTCCACTTT.

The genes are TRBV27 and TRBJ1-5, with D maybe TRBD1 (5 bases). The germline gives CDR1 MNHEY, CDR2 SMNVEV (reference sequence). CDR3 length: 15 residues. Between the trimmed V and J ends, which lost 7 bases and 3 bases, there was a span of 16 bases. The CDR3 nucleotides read TGTGCCAGCAAACGGGGGTCGGGTATCAATCAGCCCCAGCATTTT. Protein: CASKRGSGINQPQHF.